Sequencing of this T cell receptor (beta chain) was carried out in a study of blood T cell repertoires in COVID-19. The overall study: COVID-19 samples collected from the United States, Italy and Spain covered acute and convalescent phases. In each case, the material was cDNA or gDNA derived from T cells, B-cell-depleted T cells, or PBMCs.

The CDR3 length is 18 residues. The V gene end was trimmed by 2 bases and the J gene end by 3 bases; junction bases not matched to a gene: 15. Germline-derived CDR1 and CDR2 are SGHVS and FNYEAQ. Under the authors' procedure: Reference gene primers were amplified, and this amplification served to estimate nucleated cell counts. TCRdb's table, derived via immunoSEQ multiplex PCR, lists solely in-frame clones and lacks some. V, J and clone size were drawn from that table, and D and trimming were deduced from the DNA. The sample has 150,000 or so clones, roughly 84% seen once; the top ten hold roughly 6.8%.

The chain couples TRBV7-6 to TRBJ1-1; 7 bases line up with TRBD1. The receptor's source is a woman aged 50 to 60 in a cohort sampled during active or convalescent COVID-19. The sample comprised peripheral blood. The CDR3 DNA reads as TGTGCCAGCAGCTTACCCGCCACCCTGACAGGGACCGACACTGAAGCTTTCTTT. Residues: CASSLPATLTGTDTEAFF.